These 26 T cell receptor beta chains were all obtained from the same sample, sequenced in a study of cytomegalovirus exposure and HLA in healthy donors. Both 60 Vbeta primers and 13 Jbeta primers went into the PCR. This table comes from immunoSEQ multiplex PCR, and its TCRdb copy is limited to in-frame clones, with some not included. Of fewer than 110,000 clones listed, 82% are singletons. The sample comprised PBMCs. The receptors originated from a man younger than 40 in good health and CMV-seropositive.

This clone has more than one count but fewer than ten. The chain has TRBV19 and TRBJ1-2; 7 bases are shared with TRBD1. CDR3 length equals 18 residues. V lost 3 bases, J lost 4 bases, and 17 bases stayed unmatched. Germline CDR1 LNHDA, CDR2 SQIVND (reference sequence). The CDR3 nucleotides read TGTGCCAGTAGTATGGTTTCCGGGACAGATCCCTTCTTCTATGGCTACACCTTC. The encoded protein is CASSMVSGTDPFFYGYTF. The full variable domain, completed using reference TRBV19 and TRBJ1-2, is DGGITQSPKYLFRKEGQNVTLSCEQNLNHDAMYWYRQDPGQGLRLIYYSQIVNDFQKGDIAEGYSVSREKKESFPLTVTSAQKNPTAFYLCASSMVSGTDPFFYGYTFGSGTRLTVV.

The chain employs TRBV10-1 and TRBJ2-7; weak D call: TRBD2 (6 bases). Trimming took 8 bases from V and 2 from J, leaving 13 bases between them. This CDR3 spans 13 amino acids. The germline V gene has CDR1 WNHNN and CDR2 SYGVQD (reference sequence). The CDR3 bases are TGCGCCAGCGCGGCGGGGTCTGCCTACGAGCAGTACTTC. Translated, it gives CASAAGSAYEQYF.

The chain uses TRBV5-1 and TRBJ1-1, with D unclear. CDR1 is SGHRS, CDR2 YFSETQ, per germline. The CDR3 is 15 amino acids. Trimming removed 3 bases at V and 1 base at J, with 13 bases between. DNA of the CDR3: TGCGCCAGCAGCTCGGGTCCGACGGCGAACACTGAAGCTTTCTTT. Encoded protein: CASSSGPTANTEAFF.

J is TRBJ1-1 and V is TRBV11-3; 8 bases fit TRBD1. CDR3 length: 14 residues. Germline trimming cut 4 bases from V and 0 bases from J; bases unmatched to any gene: 1. The germline V gene encodes CDR1 SGHNT and CDR2 YENEEA. As DNA, the CDR3 is TGTGCCAGCAGCTCAGGGGGCATGAACACTGAAGCTTTCTTT. Translating gives CASSSGGMNTEAFF.

This chain joins TRBV4-1 and TRBJ2-3; 13 bases align to TRBD2. Losses at the gene ends were 4 bases for V and 1 base for J; bases not matched to a gene: 5. Per germline, CDR1 MGHRA and CDR2 YSYEKL. This CDR3 has 17 residues. CDR3 DNA: TGCGCCAGCAGCCTCAGGACTAGCGGGGGTGGCACAGATACGCAGTATTTT. Protein product: CASSLRTSGGGTDTQYF.

This clone has only one observation. A junction end diverges from the germline sequence, so it may reflect a read error. V gene TRBV2 combines with J gene TRBJ2-6; D is ambiguous. The CDR3 covers 12 residues. The germline CDR1 and CDR2 sequences are SNHLY and FYNNEI. The CDR3, as DNA: TGTGCCAGCACCTTTGAGGCCAACGGCCTGACTTTC. Protein product: CASTFEANGLTF.

The rearrangement joins TRBV5-1 to TRBJ2-4, with TRBD1 matching 7 bases. The CDR3 consists of 14 residues. Germline assignment: CDR1 SGHRS and CDR2 YFSETQ. V was clipped by 4 bases and J by 8 bases; unmatched bases: 9. Here the CDR3 reads CASSLGTEGDIQYF. The CDR3, as DNA: TGCGCCAGCAGCCTCGGGACAGAAGGCGACATTCAGTACTTC.

V usage is TRBV7-9 and J usage is TRBJ2-1; D may be TRBD2 (5 bases). Germline CDR1 and CDR2: SEHNR and FQNEAQ (reference sequence). The CDR3 extends over 12 amino acids. Trimming took 5 bases from V and 8 from J, leaving 10 bases between them. The CDR3 loop is CASSRGWDEQFF. CDR3 DNA: TGTGCCAGCAGCAGAGGGTGGGATGAGCAGTTCTTC.

J is TRBJ1-4 and V is TRBV11-3; D is possibly TRBD1 (5 bases). This CDR3 has 13 residues. V lost 3 bases, J lost 8 bases, and 10 bases lay in between. The germline V gene has CDR1 SGHNT and CDR2 YENEEA. CDR3 bases: TGTGCCAGCAGCTTGCAGGGAGGCGAAAAACTGTTTTTT. Translated, it gives CASSLQGGEKLFF.

This sequence joins TRBV2 and TRBJ1-2; TRBD1 matches 9 bases. Germline lookup yields CDR1 SNHLY and CDR2 FYNNEI. Trimming took 4 bases from V and 8 from J; bases not matched to a gene: 5. The CDR3 runs to 13 residues. CDR3: CASSAMGQGGYTF. In DNA form, the CDR3 reads TGTGCCAGCAGTGCGATGGGACAGGGAGGCTACACCTTC.

This chain uses TRBV10-1 with TRBJ2-3; 13 bases are a match to TRBD2. Germline CDR1 WNHNN, CDR2 SYGVQD (reference sequence). The length of the CDR3 is 18 residues. With 3 bases clipped from V and 2 bases from J, the junction kept 8 bases outside the gene matches. CDR3 sequence (DNA): TGCGCCAGCAGTGATGTGGGACTAGCGGGGAGAGCCACAGATACGCAGTATTTT. The encoded protein is CASSDVGLAGRATDTQYF.

CDR3 in amino acids: CASSLRGQDPYGYTF. The CDR3 DNA follows: TGTGCCAGCAGCTTACGCGGCCAAGACCCCTATGGCTACACCTTC. The rearrangement links TRBV7-9 to TRBJ1-2; D call uncertain. CDR3 length: 15 residues. Trimming cost V 2 bases and J 4 bases, with 14 bases left between them. Germline CDR1 reads SEHNR; CDR2 reads FQNEAQ (reference sequence).

This clone was picked up one time. This rearrangement joins TRBV7-9 to TRBJ2-5, with 8 bases lining up with TRBD2. The CDR3 is 14 amino acids. The V segment lost 5 bases and the J segment 5 bases; nucleotides outside the gene matches: 7. The germline CDR1 and CDR2 sequences are SEHNR and FQNEAQ (reference sequence). This CDR3 is CASSPTGGVETQYF. The CDR3 nucleotides read TGTGCCAGCAGCCCTACCGGGGGGGTCGAGACCCAGTACTTC.

The chain combines TRBV6-6 with TRBJ2-7; D is possibly TRBD2 (6 bases). From germline, CDR1 is MNHNY and CDR2 SVGAGI (reference sequence). V was cut by 2 bases and J by 4 bases, with 12 bases left in between. The CDR3 covers 14 residues. Here the CDR3 DNA reads TGTGCCAGCAGTTACGATCCCGGGGGTTACGAGCAGTACTTC. It encodes CASSYDPGGYEQYF.

The CDR3 spells CASSVGLRMGTDTQYF. The CDR3 region has the DNA TGTGCCAGCAGCGTAGGTTTGAGGATGGGCACAGATACGCAGTATTTT. The V gene is TRBV5-4, the J gene TRBJ2-3; D is unresolved. V dropped 4 bases and J dropped 1 base, with 16 bases sitting between them. The CDR3 consists of 16 residues. Germline CDR1 reads SGHNT; CDR2 reads YYREEE (reference sequence).

The rearrangement joins TRBV11-2 to TRBJ2-1, with a possible D match to TRBD1 (5 bases). Germline CDR1 is SGHAT and CDR2 is FQNNGV. V lost 1 base, J lost 2 bases, and 12 bases lay in between. The CDR3 has 16 amino acids. CDR3 sequence reads: CASSLGPQGAYNEQFF. For the CDR3, the DNA is TGTGCCAGCAGCTTAGGCCCCCAGGGTGCCTACAATGAGCAGTTCTTC.

This sequence joins TRBV5-1 and TRBJ1-4; D not resolved. Germline V gene data show CDR1 as SGHRS and CDR2 as YFSETQ. The CDR3 sequence is 14 residues long. V was cut by 2 bases and J by 3 bases, with 8 bases left in between. The CDR3 DNA follows: TGCGCCAGCAGCTTCCGGTCCCCTAATGAAAAACTGTTTTTT. Translating it yields CASSFRSPNEKLFF.

This clone was detected once. This sequence joins TRBV6-5 and TRBJ1-1; no clear D gene. This CDR3 has 14 amino acids. Germline V gene lookup returns CDR1 MNHEY and CDR2 SVGAGI. V lost 7 bases, J lost 0 bases, and 12 bases lay in between. Here the CDR3 reads CASNALTVNTEAFF. The CDR3 DNA reads as TGTGCCAGCAATGCCCTGACTGTGAACACTGAAGCTTTCTTT.

The sample holds one count of this clone. V is TRBV5-1 and J is TRBJ2-3; TRBD2 matches 9 bases. Germline values: CDR1 SGHRS, CDR2 YFSETQ. The V gene end was trimmed by 1 base and the J gene end by 2 bases; junction bases not matched to a gene: 5. The CDR3 is 16 amino acids. The CDR3 loop is CASSLWASGDTDTQYF. The CDR3 region has the DNA TGCGCCAGCAGCTTGTGGGCTAGCGGGGACACAGATACGCAGTATTTT.

The rearrangement links TRBV9 to TRBJ2-1, with D possibly being TRBD1 (6 bases). The CDR3 loop spans 14 amino acids. V lost 3 bases, J lost 6 bases, and 13 bases lay in between. Germline CDR1 is SGDLS and CDR2 is YYNGEE. CDR3 residues: CASSGRDTANEQFF. CDR3 in DNA: TGTGCCAGCAGCGGCCGGGACACTGCCAATGAGCAGTTCTTC.

V and J are TRBV25-1 and TRBJ2-1, with TRBD2 matching 11 bases. The germline gives CDR1 MGHDK, CDR2 SYGVNS. The V segment lost 5 bases and the J segment 7 bases; nucleotides outside the gene matches: 7. The CDR3 loop spans 15 amino acids. CDR3 residues: CASSIAGGSGNEQFF. The DNA for the CDR3 is TGTGCCAGCAGTATAGCGGGGGGGTCCGGGAATGAGCAGTTCTTC.

This clone was seen more than once but under ten times. The chain couples TRBV7-3 to TRBJ2-3, with 7 bases lining up with TRBD2. Germline loops: CDR1 SGHTA, CDR2 FQGTGA. V trimming: 3 bases; J trimming: 2 bases; junction bases outside the gene matches: 11. The CDR3 is made up of 17 amino acids. CDR3 residues: CASSFSFSSGYTDTQYF. The CDR3, as DNA: TGTGCCAGCAGCTTCTCTTTTTCTAGCGGATACACAGATACGCAGTATTTT.

The chain is built from TRBV4-2 and TRBJ1-5, with 9 bases fitting TRBD1. After removal of 4 bases from V and 4 bases from J, the junction contained 8 bases not matched to a gene. This CDR3 contains 16 residues. CDR1 LGHNA and CDR2 YNFKEQ come from the germline V gene. The CDR3 DNA is TGTGCCAGCAGCCGAACAGGGGGCGCGGGGAATCAGCCCCAGCATTTT. Residues: CASSRTGGAGNQPQHF.

The chain combines TRBV6-4 with TRBJ1-5; D unresolved. Trimming took off 3 bases at V and 6 bases at J, with 9 bases between the two ends. In germline, CDR1 is MRHNA, CDR2 SNTAGT. CDR3 length equals 13 residues. DNA of the CDR3: TGTGCCAGCAGTGATGTCCCGGGTCAGCCCCAGCATTTT. Amino acid sequence: CASSDVPGQPQHF.

The chain links TRBV30 to TRBJ1-1; no reliable D call. Germline V gene sequence: CDR1 GTSNPN, CDR2 SVGIG (reference sequence). Trimming cost V 1 base and J 1 base, with 13 bases left between them. The CDR3 extends over 15 amino acids. DNA for the CDR3: TGTGCCTGGAGTGCAACACCAACCTCGAACACTGAAGCTTTCTTT. Translating gives CAWSATPTSNTEAFF.

The CDR3 bases are TGTGCCAGCAGCGTAGCAGGACAGGGTGCCGGGGAGCTGTTTTTT. Translated: CASSVAGQGAGELFF. The chain joins TRBV9 to TRBJ2-2; 8 bases align to TRBD1. This CDR3 contains 15 residues. V shed 0 bases, J shed 6 bases, and the junction held 4 bases outside the gene matches. Germline CDR1 reads SGDLS; CDR2 reads YYNGEE.